A selection of T cell receptor beta chains follows, all from one sample in a study of CD8+CD57+ T cells in acquired aplastic anemia. TCRdb analysed the reads with MiXCR anew, one entry per CDR3 protein. This table holds 100,000 to 150,000 distinct CDR3 sequences, 40% to 60% found once. The sequencing input was sorted CD4+, CD8+, or CD8+CD57+ T cells (not recorded which) from PBMCs. The source is a human donor in good health, serving as a control. Each CDR3 is given with its conserved first and last residue. The order of the fields is D gene, V gene, clone size, J gene, CDR3 protein, CDR3 DNA. D genes are given only for firm matches. Rows give clone size only sometimes, using once, few, many, or a class for an expanded clone.

d_gene: TRBD2; v_gene: TRBV7-3; abundance: few; j_gene: TRBJ2-1; CDR3aa: CASSLVGGGAYEQFF; CDR3nt: TGTGCCAGCAGCTTAGTCGGCGGGGGGGCGTATGAGCAGTTCTTC
d_gene: TRBD2; v_gene: TRBV6-5; abundance: many; j_gene: TRBJ2-7; CDR3aa: CASSLTGTSWSYEQYF; CDR3nt: TGTGCCAGCAGTTTGACCGGGACTAGCTGGTCCTACGAGCAGTACTTC
d_gene: -; v_gene: TRBV12-3/TRBV12-4; abundance: many; j_gene: TRBJ1-2; CDR3aa: CASSFGGSGYTF; CDR3nt: TGTGCCAGCAGTTTTGGAGGGAGTGGCTACACCTTC
d_gene: TRBD1; v_gene: TRBV11-2; abundance: few; j_gene: TRBJ2-1; CDR3aa: CASSLGQGGNLFYNEQFF; CDR3nt: TGTGCCAGCAGCTTAGGACAGGGGGGTAACCTATTCTACAATGAGCAGTTCTTC
d_gene: -; v_gene: TRBV24-1; abundance: many; j_gene: TRBJ1-5; CDR3aa: CATGGLRVLGHQPQHF; CDR3nt: TGTGCCACCGGGGGGCTCCGGGTCCTGGGCCATCAGCCCCAGCATTTT
d_gene: -; v_gene: TRBV29-1; abundance: once; j_gene: TRBJ1-1; CDR3aa: CSVDKSNTEAFF; CDR3nt: TGCAGCGTGGACAAGTCGAACACTGAAGCTTTCTTT
d_gene: TRBD1; v_gene: TRBV7-9; abundance: -; j_gene: TRBJ1-2; CDR3aa: CASSSGTGGLYGYTF; CDR3nt: TGTGCCAGCAGCTCAGGGACAGGGGGCCTCTATGGCTACACCTTC
d_gene: TRBD1; v_gene: TRBV19; abundance: many; j_gene: TRBJ2-7; CDR3aa: CASSTTGFPYEQYF; CDR3nt: TGTGCCAGTAGTACGACAGGGTTTCCCTACGAGCAGTACTTC
d_gene: TRBD2; v_gene: TRBV20-1; abundance: -; j_gene: TRBJ2-5; CDR3aa: CSARETSGGYQETQYF; CDR3nt: TGCAGTGCTAGGGAGACTAGCGGGGGGTACCAAGAGACCCAGTACTTC
d_gene: -; v_gene: TRBV5-1; abundance: -; j_gene: TRBJ2-1; CDR3aa: CASSFSTDEQFF; CDR3nt: TGCGCCAGCAGTTTCAGCACCGATGAGCAGTTCTTC
d_gene: TRBD2; v_gene: TRBV7-2; abundance: -; j_gene: TRBJ2-7; CDR3aa: CATRLAGRYEQYF; CDR3nt: TGTGCCACCCGACTAGCGGGGAGGTACGAGCAGTACTTC
d_gene: -; v_gene: TRBV15; abundance: -; j_gene: TRBJ1-2; CDR3aa: CATSRGRQSYGYTF; CDR3nt: TGTGCCACCAGCAGAGGTAGACAGTCCTATGGCTACACCTTC
d_gene: TRBD2; v_gene: TRBV10-3; abundance: -; j_gene: TRBJ2-7; CDR3aa: CAISGSGTRYEQYF; CDR3nt: TGTGCCATCAGCGGGAGCGGGACTCGCTACGAGCAGTACTTC
d_gene: -; v_gene: TRBV12-3/TRBV12-4; abundance: -; j_gene: TRBJ2-1; CDR3aa: CASRRMYANSHNEQFF; CDR3nt: TGTGCCAGCAGGCGAATGTACGCCAACTCCCACAATGAGCAGTTCTTC
d_gene: TRBD1; v_gene: TRBV9; abundance: -; j_gene: TRBJ2-2; CDR3aa: CASSLGQEHTGELFF; CDR3nt: TGTGCCAGCAGCCTCGGACAGGAGCACACCGGGGAGCTGTTTTTT
d_gene: TRBD2; v_gene: TRBV10-3; abundance: -; j_gene: TRBJ2-3; CDR3aa: CATSRGGGSSYNEQYF; CDR3nt: TGTGCCACCAGTCGGGGCGGGGGGTCCTCCTACAATGAGCAGTATTTT